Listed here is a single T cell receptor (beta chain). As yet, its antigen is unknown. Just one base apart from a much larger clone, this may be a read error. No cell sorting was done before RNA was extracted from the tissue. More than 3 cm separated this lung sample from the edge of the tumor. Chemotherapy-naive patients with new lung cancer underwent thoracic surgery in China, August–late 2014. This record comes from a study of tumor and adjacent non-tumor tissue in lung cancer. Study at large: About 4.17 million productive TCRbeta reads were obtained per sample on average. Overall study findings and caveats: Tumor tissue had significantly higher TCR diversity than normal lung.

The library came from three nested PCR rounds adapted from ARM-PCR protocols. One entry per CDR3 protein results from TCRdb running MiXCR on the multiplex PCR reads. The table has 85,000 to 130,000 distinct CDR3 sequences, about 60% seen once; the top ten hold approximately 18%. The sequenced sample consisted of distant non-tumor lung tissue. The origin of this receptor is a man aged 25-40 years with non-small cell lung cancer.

In DNA, the CDR3 is TGCGCCAGCGGCCAAGAATCCACGATGAACACTGAAGCTTTCTTT. Its translation: CASGQESTMNTEAFF. The chain has TRBV4-1 and TRBJ1-1; no clear D. Germline-derived CDR1 and CDR2 are MGHRA and YSYEKL. The CDR3 sequence is 15 residues long.